Only a few counts were recorded for the clone carrying this T cell receptor beta chain. This specimen comes from a study of cytotoxic CD8 clonotypes in ibrutinib-treated CLL. About the research overall: Samples yielded averages of 200,000 to 300,000 productive templates and more than 90,000 productive rearrangements.

Sequenced by immunoSEQ multiplex PCR; TCRdb stores in-frame clones only, minus some. The sample consists of about 200,000 clones, around 72% of them appearing once. Germline V CDR1 and CDR2: LGHNA, YNFKEQ. The CDR3 contains 14 residues. With 2 bases removed from V and 9 bases from J, the gap between germline ends came to 16 bases. The chain combines TRBV4-2 with TRBJ2-5; tentatively, D is TRBD2 (6 bases). Sample: PBMCs, taken after 24 months of ibrutinib treatment. The receptor comes from a human donor with chronic lymphocytic leukemia. CDR3 sequence reads: CASSQPESGRSQYF. Here the CDR3 DNA reads TGTGCCAGCAGCCAACCAGAGTCGGGGAGGTCCCAGTACTTC.